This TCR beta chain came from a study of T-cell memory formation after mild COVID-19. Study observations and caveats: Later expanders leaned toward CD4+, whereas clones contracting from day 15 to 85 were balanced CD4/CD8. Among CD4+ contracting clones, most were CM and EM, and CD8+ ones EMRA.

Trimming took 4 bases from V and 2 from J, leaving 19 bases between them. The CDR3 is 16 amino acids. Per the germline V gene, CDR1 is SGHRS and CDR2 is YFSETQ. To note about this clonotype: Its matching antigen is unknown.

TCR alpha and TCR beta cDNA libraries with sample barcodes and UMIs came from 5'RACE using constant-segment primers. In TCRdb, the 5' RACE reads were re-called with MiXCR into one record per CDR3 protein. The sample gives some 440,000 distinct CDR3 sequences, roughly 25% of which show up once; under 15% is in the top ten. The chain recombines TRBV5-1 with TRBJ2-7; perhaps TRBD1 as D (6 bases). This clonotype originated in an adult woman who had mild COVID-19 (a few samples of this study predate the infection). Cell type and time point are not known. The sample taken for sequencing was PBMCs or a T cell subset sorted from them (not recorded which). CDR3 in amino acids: CASSHYPGHGAYEQYF. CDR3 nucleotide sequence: TGCGCCAGCAGCCACTATCCGGGACACGGAGCCTACGAGCAGTACTTC. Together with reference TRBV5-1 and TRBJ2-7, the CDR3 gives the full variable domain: KAGVTQTPRYLIKTRGQQVTLSCSPISGHRSVSWYQQTPGQGLQFLFEYFSETQRNKGNFPGRFSGRQFSNSRSEMNVSTLELGDSALYLCASSHYPGHGAYEQYFGPGTRLTVT.